This TCR beta chain comes out of a study of glioma-infiltrating T cells after dendritic cell vaccination. Study at large: Dendritic cell vaccination trial patients had either newly diagnosed or recurrent glioblastoma. Notes on the study in general: The cohort had few patients with full blood and tumor sets.

Sample time point: after dendritic cell vaccination, including at tumor progression/relapse. The V end lost 5 bases, the J end lost 6 bases, and 14 bases lay between the germline ends. From germline, CDR1 is LNHDA and CDR2 SQIVND (reference sequence). The CDR3 length is 13 residues. The primer mix had 60 V beta and 13 J beta primers. TCRdb's table, derived via immunoSEQ multiplex PCR, lists solely in-frame clones and lacks some. This table has about 110,000 clones, 90% appearing once. In the case of this clone: Its specificity is unknown.

This TCR derives from a human donor with glioblastoma. The chain joins TRBV19 to TRBJ2-7; maybe TRBD2 (6 bases). Specimen: blood, collected after dendritic cell vaccination. CDR3: CASSVSRRGEQYF. For the CDR3, the DNA is TGTGCCAGTAGTGTCAGCAGGAGGGGCGAGCAGTACTTC.